This T cell receptor beta chain was captured in a study of blood T cell repertoires in COVID-19. Whole-study context: The United States, Italy and Spain supplied acute and convalescent COVID-19 samples. Sources were T cells, B-cell-depleted T cells, or PBMCs; the material itself was cDNA or gDNA.

The table lists this clone with a count of one. As handled by the study authors: Reference gene primer amplification yielded estimated nucleated cell counts. This table comes from immunoSEQ multiplex PCR, and its TCRdb copy is limited to in-frame clones, with some not included. From that table come the V and J calls and clone size; the DNA was used to work out D and trimming. The sample has about 51,000 clones, 85% to 95% seen once. The sequencing input was peripheral blood. The source is a man over 45 with acute or convalescent COVID-19.

The CDR3 reads CASSIAVPTGATPHQETQYF. CDR3 nucleotides: TGTGCCAGTAGTATAGCGGTCCCCACAGGGGCCACACCGCACCAAGAGACCCAGTACTTC. This rearrangement joins TRBV19 to TRBJ2-5; 7 nucleotides agree with TRBD1. The CDR3 extends over 20 amino acids. V gave up 1 base and J gave up 0 bases; unmatched junction bases: 17. Germline V gene sequence: CDR1 LNHDA, CDR2 SQIVND (reference sequence). The whole variable domain, remainder taken from reference TRBV19 and TRBJ2-5, is DGGITQSPKYLFRKEGQNVTLSCEQNLNHDAMYWYRQDPGQGLRLIYYSQIVNDFQKGDIAEGYSVSREKKESFPLTVTSAQKNPTAFYLCASSIAVPTGATPHQETQYFGPGTRLLVL.